This is a list of T cell receptor beta chains from one sample in a study of T cell responses to AZD1222 COVID-19 vaccine. Profiled with immunoSEQ multiplex PCR; TCRdb holds only in-frame clones, not every one. The top ten hold approximately 4.8% of the sample, which has under 200,000 clones, less than 95% seen once. Specimen: peripheral blood, collected on day 0 of AZD1222 vaccination. These receptors were taken from an adult in good health. Each CDR3 is given with its conserved first and last residue. The D gene is left open where the match is weak. Not every row has a clone size; where given, it reads once, few, many or a size class.

d_call | j_call | v_call | clone_size | cdr3_nt | cdr3_aa
TRBD2 | TRBJ2-1 | TRBV11-2 | - | TGTGCCAGCAGCTCGACTAGCGGGAGTTTAAGGGATGAGCAGTTCTTC | CASSSTSGSLRDEQFF
TRBD1 | TRBJ1-2 | TRBV28 | - | TGTGCCAGCAGTTTGGACAGGGAAAGAGGCTATGGCTACACCTTC | CASSLDRERGYGYTF
TRBD2 | TRBJ2-1 | TRBV4-3 | - | TGCGCCAGCAGCCGAAAGGCACTAGCGGGAGTCAATGAGCAGTTCTTC | CASSRKALAGVNEQFF
- | TRBJ1-2 | TRBV16 | - | TGTGCCAGCAGCCAATCGGGAGACACCCTCTACTATGGCTACACCTTC | CASSQSGDTLYYGYTF
TRBD1 | TRBJ1-5 | TRBV4-1 | - | TGCGCCAGCAGCCCAGCCAGTGGGACAGGGGGCGGTCAGCCCCAGCATTTT | CASSPASGTGGGQPQHF
TRBD2 | TRBJ2-7 | TRBV30 | few | TGTGCCTGGAGTGTACGGGCGGGAGGGTTTACCTACGAGCAGTACTTC | CAWSVRAGGFTYEQYF
TRBD2 | TRBJ2-7 | TRBV7-2 | - | TGTGCCAGCAGCTACCTTTGGAGGGAGGGGTCCTACGAGCAGTACTTC | CASSYLWREGSYEQYF
TRBD2 | TRBJ2-7 | TRBV2 | - | TGTGCCAGCAGCGACCCCGGCGGGAGGGCTTACGAGCAGTACTTC | CASSDPGGRAYEQYF
TRBD2 | TRBJ2-5 | TRBV5-5 | - | TGTGCCAGCAGCCTCGGGACTAGCGGTAGTTATCAAGAGACCCAGTACTTC | CASSLGTSGSYQETQYF
- | TRBJ1-1 | TRBV7-2 | - | TGTGCCAGCAGGCGACAGGAGAACACTGAAGCTTTCTTT | CASRRQENTEAFF
- | TRBJ2-7 | TRBV5-1 | - | TGCGCCAGCAGCTTGGGTCAACTGGCGTACGAGCAGTACTTC | CASSLGQLAYEQYF
TRBD2 | TRBJ2-1 | TRBV11-3 | - | TGTGCCAGCAGCTCATTAGGAGCGGGAGGTGGTGAGCAGTTCTTC | CASSSLGAGGGEQFF
- | TRBJ1-6 | TRBV2 | - | TGTGCCAGTAGGACTTCCAGCTCCTATAATTCACCCCTCCACTTT | CASRTSSSYNSPLHF
- | TRBJ1-1 | TRBV2 | once | TGTGCCAGCAGTGATTTGGGGACCGCTGAGGTTACTGAAGCTTTCTTT | CASSDLGTAEVTEAFF
- | TRBJ1-1 | TRBV11-2 | - | TGTGCCAGCAGCCACCGATGGGACGGGTTGAACACTGAAGCTTTCTTT | CASSHRWDGLNTEAFF
TRBD2 | TRBJ2-3 | TRBV11-2 | - | TGTGCCAGCAGCCCCGTGGGGTGGGGGGGAGCGACAGATACGCAGTATTTT | CASSPVGWGGATDTQYF
- | TRBJ2-1 | TRBV6-5 | - | TGTGCCAGCAGTTACTCTACTAACTACAATGAGCAGTTCTTC | CASSYSTNYNEQFF
- | TRBJ1-2 | TRBV28 | - | TGTGCCAGCAGTTGGAACCTGGACGGCACCTATGGCTACACCTTC | CASSWNLDGTYGYTF
TRBD2 | TRBJ2-1 | TRBV12-5 | - | TGTGCTAGTGCGCAAGCGGGAGGGGTCAATGAGCAGTTCTTC | CASAQAGGVNEQFF
- | TRBJ1-1 | TRBV5-1 | - | TGCGCCAGCAGCCTATCAGGCATGAACACTGAAGCTTTCTTT | CASSLSGMNTEAFF
- | TRBJ2-7 | TRBV5-1 | - | TGCGCCAGCAGCTTGGATCCGGAGCTACGAGGGCAGTACTTC | CASSLDPELRGQYF
- | TRBJ1-1 | TRBV30 | - | TGTGCCTGGAGTGAAGCGGGCAGGGGGAACACTGAAGCTTTCTTT | CAWSEAGRGNTEAFF
TRBD1 | TRBJ2-5 | TRBV7-7 | - | TGTGCTAGCAGCCCGGACAGGGGGAAGACCCAGTACTTC | CASSPDRGKTQYF
TRBD1 | TRBJ1-5 | TRBV29-1 | - | TGCAGCGTGGCGGACAGGACGGATCAGCCCCAGCATTTT | CSVADRTDQPQHF
- | TRBJ2-7 | TRBV4-1 | - | TGCGCCAGCAGCCTCCGGGACGGCACCTACGAGCAGTACTTC | CASSLRDGTYEQYF
- | TRBJ1-1 | TRBV5-1 | once | TGCGCCAGCAGTCTACAGGGTTCATATGAAGCTTTCTTT | CASSLQGSYEAFF
- | TRBJ2-7 | TRBV2 | - | TGTGCCAGCAGCCGGGTGGAACAGTACTTC | CASSRVEQYF
- | TRBJ2-2 | TRBV21-1 | - | TGTGCCAGCAGCATCCAGACGAGACTAGCGGGTCTCGCGAACACCGGGGAGCTGTTTTTT | CASSIQTRLAGLANTGELFF
TRBD2 | TRBJ2-7 | TRBV28 | - | TGTGGCACTAGCGGGAGTTGGTACGAGCAGTACTTC | CGTSGSWYEQYF
- | TRBJ2-4 | TRBV3-1/TRBV3-2 | - | TGTGCCAGCAGCCACGGACTCAATCGAGCCAAAAACATTCAGTACTTC | CASSHGLNRAKNIQYF
- | TRBJ2-1 | TRBV10-3 | - | TGTGCCATCAGGGAGGACGGGCTGTTGGCGTACAATGAGCAGTTCTTC | CAIREDGLLAYNEQFF
- | TRBJ1-2 | TRBV19 | - | TGTGCCAGTAGTCTCCGGGGGGGCGGCTATGGCTACACCTTC | CASSLRGGGYGYTF
TRBD1 | TRBJ2-1 | TRBV19 | few | TGTGCCAGTAGTATAACCGGGACAGGGACCTCCTACAATGAGCAGTTCTTC | CASSITGTGTSYNEQFF
- | TRBJ2-1 | TRBV3-1/TRBV3-2 | - | TGTGCCAGCAGCCAAGAGGACGGGTATCGTTTCAATGAGCAGTTCTTC | CASSQEDGYRFNEQFF
- | TRBJ2-1 | TRBV27 | few | TGTGCCAGCAGTTTGTTGCTAACTAGCCGAGCGGATGAGCAGTTCTTC | CASSLLLTSRADEQFF
- | TRBJ1-6 | TRBV7-9 | - | TGTGCCAGCAGCTTAAAAATTGGGCCTCAAAATTCACCCCTCCACTTT | CASSLKIGPQNSPLHF
- | TRBJ1-5 | TRBV28 | - | TGTGCCAGCAGTTTGCCGGGGAGGGTTCGGAGCAATCAGCCCCAGCATTTT | CASSLPGRVRSNQPQHF
- | TRBJ2-1 | TRBV9 | - | TGTGCCAGCAGCGTAGAGGGGGTCCGTACGGATGAGCAGTTCTTC | CASSVEGVRTDEQFF
- | TRBJ2-7 | TRBV28 | - | TGTGCCAGCAGTTTGGGCTACGAGCAGTACTTC | CASSLGYEQYF
- | TRBJ1-2 | TRBV5-5 | - | TGTGCCAGCAGCTTGGGGGTGGGGACGCCCTATGGCTACACCTTC | CASSLGVGTPYGYTF
TRBD1 | TRBJ1-1 | TRBV6-2/TRBV6-3 | - | TGTGCCAGCAGTTGGGGACAGGGGAGGCACACTGAAGCTTTCTTT | CASSWGQGRHTEAFF
TRBD2 | TRBJ2-7 | TRBV3-1/TRBV3-2 | - | TGTGCCAGCGTGTCAGCGGGAGGGAGCTCCTACGAGCAGTACTTC | CASVSAGGSSYEQYF
TRBD2 | TRBJ2-7 | TRBV6-5 | - | TGTGCCAGCAGGCTACTAGCGGGAGCCTACGAGCAGTACTTC | CASRLLAGAYEQYF
TRBD1 | TRBJ1-1 | TRBV14 | - | TGTGCCAGCAGCCACGGGGACAGGGGCACTGAAGCTTTCTTT | CASSHGDRGTEAFF
- | TRBJ1-1 | TRBV3-1/TRBV3-2 | - | TGTGCCAGCAGCCAAATGGGGAACACTGAAGCTTTCTTT | CASSQMGNTEAFF
TRBD2 | TRBJ2-5 | TRBV19 | - | TGTGCCAGTAGAGGATGGACTAGCGGACAAGAGACCCAGTACTTC | CASRGWTSGQETQYF
- | TRBJ1-5 | TRBV6-6 | - | TGTGCCAGCAGCGACAGTTATAGCAATCAGCCCCAGCATTTT | CASSDSYSNQPQHF
- | TRBJ2-2 | TRBV9 | - | TGTGCCAGCAGCGCTCGGCCGAATACGAACACCGGGGAGCTGTTTTTT | CASSARPNTNTGELFF
TRBD2 | TRBJ2-7 | TRBV14 | - | TGTGCCAGCAGCCAACTAGCGGGTTACGAGCAGTACTTC | CASSQLAGYEQYF